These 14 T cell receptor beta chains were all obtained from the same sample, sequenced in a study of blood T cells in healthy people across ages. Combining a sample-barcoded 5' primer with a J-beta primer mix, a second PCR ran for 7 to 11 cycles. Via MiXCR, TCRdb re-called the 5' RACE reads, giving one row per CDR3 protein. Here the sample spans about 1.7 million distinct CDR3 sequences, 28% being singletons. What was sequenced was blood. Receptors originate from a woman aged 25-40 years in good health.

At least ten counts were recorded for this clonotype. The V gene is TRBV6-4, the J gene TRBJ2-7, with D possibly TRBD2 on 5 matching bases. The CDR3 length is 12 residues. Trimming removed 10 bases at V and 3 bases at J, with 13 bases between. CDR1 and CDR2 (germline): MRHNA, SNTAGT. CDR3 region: CATPGSYYEQYF. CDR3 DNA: TGTGCCACTCCGGGAAGCTACTACGAGCAGTACTTC.

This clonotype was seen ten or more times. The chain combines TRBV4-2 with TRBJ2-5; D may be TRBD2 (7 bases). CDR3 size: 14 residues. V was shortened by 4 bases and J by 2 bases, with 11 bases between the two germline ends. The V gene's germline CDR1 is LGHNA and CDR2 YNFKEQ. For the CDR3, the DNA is TGTGCCAGCAGCCGTAGGGGGGGTCAAGAGACCCAGTACTTC. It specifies CASSRRGGQETQYF.

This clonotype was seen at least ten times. CDR3 sequence reads: CASKVGRGPNYGYTF. CDR3 in DNA: TGCGCCAGCAAAGTAGGGCGGGGGCCTAACTATGGCTACACCTTC. The chain employs TRBV10-2 and TRBJ1-2, with D perhaps matching TRBD1 (6 bases). From germline, CDR1 is WSHSY and CDR2 SAAADI. The CDR3 consists of 15 residues. Trimming took 7 bases from V and 0 from J, leaving 15 bases between them.

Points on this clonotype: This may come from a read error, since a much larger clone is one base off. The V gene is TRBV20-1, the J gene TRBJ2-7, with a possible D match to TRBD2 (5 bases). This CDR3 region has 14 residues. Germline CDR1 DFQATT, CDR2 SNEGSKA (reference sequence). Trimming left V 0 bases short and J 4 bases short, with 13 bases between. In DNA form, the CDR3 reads TGCAGTGCTAGAGATTTGCAGGAGGCTTACGAGCAGTACTTC. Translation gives CSARDLQEAYEQYF.

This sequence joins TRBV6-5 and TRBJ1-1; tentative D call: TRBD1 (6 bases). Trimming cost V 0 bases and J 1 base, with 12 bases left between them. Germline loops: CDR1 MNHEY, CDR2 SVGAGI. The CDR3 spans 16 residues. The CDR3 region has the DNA TGTGCCAGCAGTTACTCGGGGAGGGGGGCGAACACTGAAGCTTTCTTT. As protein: CASSYSGRGANTEAFF.

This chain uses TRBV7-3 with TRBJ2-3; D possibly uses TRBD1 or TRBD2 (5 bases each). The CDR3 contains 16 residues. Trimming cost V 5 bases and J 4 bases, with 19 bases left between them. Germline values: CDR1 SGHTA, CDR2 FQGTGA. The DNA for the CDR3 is TGTGCCAGCAGCCCTGGGACCGCCCGAGGGGCAGATACGCAGTATTTT. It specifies CASSPGTARGADTQYF.

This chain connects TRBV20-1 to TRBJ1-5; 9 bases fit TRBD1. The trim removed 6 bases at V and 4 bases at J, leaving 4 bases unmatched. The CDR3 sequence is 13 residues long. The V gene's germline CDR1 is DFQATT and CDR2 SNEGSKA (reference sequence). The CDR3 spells CSAGQGRNQPQHF. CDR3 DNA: TGCAGTGCCGGACAGGGGCGTAATCAGCCCCAGCATTTT.

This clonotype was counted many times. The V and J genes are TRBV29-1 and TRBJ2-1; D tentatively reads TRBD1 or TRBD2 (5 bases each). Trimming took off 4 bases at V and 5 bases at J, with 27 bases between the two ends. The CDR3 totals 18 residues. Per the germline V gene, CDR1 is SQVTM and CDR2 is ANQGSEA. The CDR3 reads CSVGSFTGGRVFDNEQFF. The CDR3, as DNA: TGCAGCGTTGGTAGTTTTACAGGAGGAAGGGTTTTTGACAATGAGCAGTTCTTC.

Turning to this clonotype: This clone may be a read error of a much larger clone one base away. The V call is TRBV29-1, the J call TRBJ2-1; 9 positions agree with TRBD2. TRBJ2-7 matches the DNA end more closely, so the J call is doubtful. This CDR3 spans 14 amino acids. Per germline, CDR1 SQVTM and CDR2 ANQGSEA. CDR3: CSVRLLAGYNEQYF. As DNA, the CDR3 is TGCAGCGTTCGGTTGCTAGCGGGGTACAATGAGCAGTACTTC.

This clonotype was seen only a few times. Written as DNA, the CDR3 is TGCAGTGCTCTTCAAGACGGGTACAATGAGCAGTACTTC. Protein product: CSALQDGYNEQYF. The chain employs TRBV20-1 and TRBJ2-7; no clear D gene. The CDR3 consists of 13 residues. The V gene lost 5 bases and the J gene lost 7 bases, with 18 bases spanning the gap. CDR1 DFQATT and CDR2 SNEGSKA come from the germline V gene (reference sequence).

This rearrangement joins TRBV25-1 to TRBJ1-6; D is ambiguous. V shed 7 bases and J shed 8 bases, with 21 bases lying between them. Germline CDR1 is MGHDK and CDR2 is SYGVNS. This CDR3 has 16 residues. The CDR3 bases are TGTGCCAGCACTTCGAGGAGCGGCAAAAGTGATTCACCCCTCCACTTT. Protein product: CASTSRSGKSDSPLHF.

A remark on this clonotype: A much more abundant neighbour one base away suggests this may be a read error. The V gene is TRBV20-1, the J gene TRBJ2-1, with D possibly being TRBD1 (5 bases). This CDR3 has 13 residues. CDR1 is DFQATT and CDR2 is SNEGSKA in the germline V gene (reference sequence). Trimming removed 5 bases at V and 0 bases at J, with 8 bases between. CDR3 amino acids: CSAWGNSYNEQFF. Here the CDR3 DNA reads TGCAGTGCTTGGGGCAACTCCTACAATGAGCAGTTCTTC.

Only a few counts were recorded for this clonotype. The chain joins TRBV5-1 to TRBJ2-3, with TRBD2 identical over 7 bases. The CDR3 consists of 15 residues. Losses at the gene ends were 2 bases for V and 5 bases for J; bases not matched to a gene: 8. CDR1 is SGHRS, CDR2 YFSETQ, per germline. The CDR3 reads CASSLSGSSGDTQYF. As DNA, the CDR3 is TGCGCCAGCAGCTTAAGCGGGTCTAGCGGAGATACGCAGTATTTT. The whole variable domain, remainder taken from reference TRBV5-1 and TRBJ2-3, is KAGVTQTPRYLIKTRGQQVTLSCSPISGHRSVSWYQQTPGQGLQFLFEYFSETQRNKGNFPGRFSGRQFSNSRSEMNVSTLELGDSALYLCASSLSGSSGDTQYFGPGTRLTVL.

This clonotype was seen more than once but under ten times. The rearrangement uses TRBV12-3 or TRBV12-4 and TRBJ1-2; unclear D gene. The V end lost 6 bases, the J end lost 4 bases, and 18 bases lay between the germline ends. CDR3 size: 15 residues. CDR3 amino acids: CASSLTSRLIYGYTF. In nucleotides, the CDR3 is TGTGCCAGCAGCCTTACCAGCCGGCTTATCTATGGCTACACCTTC.